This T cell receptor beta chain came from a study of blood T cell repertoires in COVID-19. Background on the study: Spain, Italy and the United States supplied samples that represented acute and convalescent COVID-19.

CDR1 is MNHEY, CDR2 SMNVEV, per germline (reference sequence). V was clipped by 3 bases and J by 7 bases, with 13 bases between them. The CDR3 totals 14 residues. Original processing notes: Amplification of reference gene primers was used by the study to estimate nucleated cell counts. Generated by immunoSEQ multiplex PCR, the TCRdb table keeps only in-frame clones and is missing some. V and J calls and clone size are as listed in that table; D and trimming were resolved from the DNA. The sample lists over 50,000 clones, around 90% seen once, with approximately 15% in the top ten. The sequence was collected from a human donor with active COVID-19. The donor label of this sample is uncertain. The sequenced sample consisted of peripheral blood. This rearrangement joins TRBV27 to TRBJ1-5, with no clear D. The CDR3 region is CASSLIAIGQPQHF. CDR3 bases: TGTGCCAGCAGTTTGATTGCCATCGGGCAGCCCCAGCATTTT.